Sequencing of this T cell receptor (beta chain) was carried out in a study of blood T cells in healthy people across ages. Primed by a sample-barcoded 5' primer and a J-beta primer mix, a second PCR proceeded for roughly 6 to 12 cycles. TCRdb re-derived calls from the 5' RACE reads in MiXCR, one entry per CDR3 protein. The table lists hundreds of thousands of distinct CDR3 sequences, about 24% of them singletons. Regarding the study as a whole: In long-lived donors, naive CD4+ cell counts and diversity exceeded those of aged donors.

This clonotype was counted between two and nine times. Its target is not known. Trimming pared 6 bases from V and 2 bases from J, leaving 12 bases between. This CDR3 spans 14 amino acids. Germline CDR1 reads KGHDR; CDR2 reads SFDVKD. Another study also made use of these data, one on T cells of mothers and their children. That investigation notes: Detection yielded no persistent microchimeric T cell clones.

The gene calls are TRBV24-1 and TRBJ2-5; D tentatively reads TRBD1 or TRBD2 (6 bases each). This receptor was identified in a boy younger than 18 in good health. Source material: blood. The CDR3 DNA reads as TGTGCCACCAGTATGGGGGCGGGGCAAGAGACCCAGTACTTC. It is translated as CATSMGAGQETQYF.